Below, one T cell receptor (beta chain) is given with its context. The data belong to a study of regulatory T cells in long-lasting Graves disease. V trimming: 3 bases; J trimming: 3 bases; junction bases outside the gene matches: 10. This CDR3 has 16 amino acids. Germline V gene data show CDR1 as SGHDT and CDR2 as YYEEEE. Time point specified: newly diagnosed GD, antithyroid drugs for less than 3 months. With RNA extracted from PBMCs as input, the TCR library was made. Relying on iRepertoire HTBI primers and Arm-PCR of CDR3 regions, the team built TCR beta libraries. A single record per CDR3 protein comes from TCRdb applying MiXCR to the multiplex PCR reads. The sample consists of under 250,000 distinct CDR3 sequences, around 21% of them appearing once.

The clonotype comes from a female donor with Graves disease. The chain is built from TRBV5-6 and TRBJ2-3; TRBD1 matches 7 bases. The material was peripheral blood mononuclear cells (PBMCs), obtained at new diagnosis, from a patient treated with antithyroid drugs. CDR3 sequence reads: CASSSPGQGVTDTQYF. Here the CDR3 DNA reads TGTGCCAGCAGCTCCCCGGGGCAGGGGGTGACAGATACGCAGTATTTT.